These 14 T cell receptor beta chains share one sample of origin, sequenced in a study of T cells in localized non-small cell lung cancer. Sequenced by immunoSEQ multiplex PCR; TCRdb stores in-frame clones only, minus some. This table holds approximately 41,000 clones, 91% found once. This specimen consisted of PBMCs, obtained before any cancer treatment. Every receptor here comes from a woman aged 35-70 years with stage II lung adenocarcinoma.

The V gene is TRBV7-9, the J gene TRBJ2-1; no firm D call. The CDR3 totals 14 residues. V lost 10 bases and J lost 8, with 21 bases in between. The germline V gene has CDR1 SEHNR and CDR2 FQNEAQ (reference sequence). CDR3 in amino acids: CATNGPTVHDEQFF. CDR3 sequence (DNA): TGTGCCACCAATGGGCCCACCGTACACGATGAGCAGTTCTTC.

CDR3 residues: CASSQSDTQYF. The DNA for the CDR3 is TGTGCCAGCAGCCAATCAGATACGCAGTATTTT. The chain links TRBV16 to TRBJ2-3; D uncertain. The CDR3 totals 11 residues. V was clipped by 0 bases and J by 5 bases, with 0 bases between them. Germline V gives CDR1 KGHSY, CDR2 FQNENV.

The CDR3 sequence is CASSQGHNEQFF. The CDR3 nucleotides read TGTGCCAGCAGTCAGGGACACAATGAGCAGTTCTTC. The rearrangement uses TRBV6-6 and TRBJ2-1; either TRBD1 or TRBD2 may fit D (5 bases each). The V gene's germline CDR1 is MNHNY and CDR2 SVGAGI (reference sequence). Trimming stripped 5 bases from V and 5 bases from J, with 7 bases between. CDR3 size: 12 residues.

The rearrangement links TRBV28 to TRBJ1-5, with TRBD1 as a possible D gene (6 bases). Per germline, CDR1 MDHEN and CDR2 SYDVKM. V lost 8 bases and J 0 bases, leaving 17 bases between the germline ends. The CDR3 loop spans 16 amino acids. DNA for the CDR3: TGTGCCAGCCTAGAGGACAGCCTGTATAGCAATCAGCCCCAGCATTTT. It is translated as CASLEDSLYSNQPQHF.

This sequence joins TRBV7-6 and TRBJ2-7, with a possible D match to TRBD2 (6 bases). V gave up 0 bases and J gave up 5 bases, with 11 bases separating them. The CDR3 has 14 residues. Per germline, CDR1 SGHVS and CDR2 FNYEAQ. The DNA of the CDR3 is TGTGCCAGCAGCTTAGCGGAGGGGCCGGACGAGCAGTACTTC. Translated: CASSLAEGPDEQYF.

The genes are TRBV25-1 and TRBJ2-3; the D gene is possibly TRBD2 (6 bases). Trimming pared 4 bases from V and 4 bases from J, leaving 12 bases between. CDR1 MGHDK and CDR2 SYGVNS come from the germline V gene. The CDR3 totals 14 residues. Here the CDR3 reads CASSASGGSDTQYF. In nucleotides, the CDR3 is TGTGCCAGCAGTGCCAGTGGAGGGTCAGATACGCAGTATTTT.

Written as DNA, the CDR3 is TGTGCCAGTAGTTTTAATGCCGGGACGGCGGGCCACACCTTC. Translation gives CASSFNAGTAGHTF. The chain uses TRBV19 and TRBJ1-2, with TRBD1 as a possible D gene (5 bases). V was trimmed by 5 bases and J by 12 bases, leaving 22 bases between them. CDR1 LNHDA and CDR2 SQIVND come from the germline V gene (reference sequence). There are 14 residues in the CDR3.

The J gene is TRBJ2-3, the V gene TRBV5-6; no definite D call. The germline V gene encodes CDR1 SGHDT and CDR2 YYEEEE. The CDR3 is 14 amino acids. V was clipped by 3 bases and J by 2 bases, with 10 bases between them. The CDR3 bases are TGTGCCAGCAGCTCCCTCGTCCTCACAGATACGCAGTATTTT. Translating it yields CASSSLVLTDTQYF.

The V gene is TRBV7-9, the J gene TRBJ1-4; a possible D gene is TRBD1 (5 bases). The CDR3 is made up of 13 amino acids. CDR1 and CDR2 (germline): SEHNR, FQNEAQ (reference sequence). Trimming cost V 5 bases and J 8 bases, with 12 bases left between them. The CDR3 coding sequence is TGTGCCAGCAGCCCGACAGACTCCGAAAAACTGTTTTTT. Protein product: CASSPTDSEKLFF.

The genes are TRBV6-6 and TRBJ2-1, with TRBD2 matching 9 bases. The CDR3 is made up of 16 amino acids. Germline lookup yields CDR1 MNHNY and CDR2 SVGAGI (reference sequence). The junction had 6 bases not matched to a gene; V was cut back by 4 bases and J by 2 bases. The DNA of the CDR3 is TGTGCCAGCAGTTCTCAGAGCGGGGGGACCTACAATGAGCAGTTCTTC. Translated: CASSSQSGGTYNEQFF.

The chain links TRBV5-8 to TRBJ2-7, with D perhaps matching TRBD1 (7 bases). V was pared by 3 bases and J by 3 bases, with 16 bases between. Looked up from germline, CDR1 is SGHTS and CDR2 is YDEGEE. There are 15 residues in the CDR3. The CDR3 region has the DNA TGTGCCAGCAGCTCTCAGGGGGGACTCGGCTACGAGCAGTACTTC. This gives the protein CASSSQGGLGYEQYF.

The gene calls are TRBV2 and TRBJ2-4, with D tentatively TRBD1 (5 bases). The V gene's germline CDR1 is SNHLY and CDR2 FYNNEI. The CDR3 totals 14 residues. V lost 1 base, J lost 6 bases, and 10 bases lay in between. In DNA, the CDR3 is TGTGCCAGCAGTGAAGATAGGGGTGGAAACATTCAGTACTTC. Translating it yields CASSEDRGGNIQYF.

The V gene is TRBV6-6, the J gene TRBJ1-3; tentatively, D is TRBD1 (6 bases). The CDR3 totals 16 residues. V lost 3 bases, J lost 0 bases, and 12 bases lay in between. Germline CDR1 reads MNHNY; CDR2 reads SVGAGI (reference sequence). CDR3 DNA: TGTGCCAGCAGTTATCGAGCAGGGGACTCTGGAAACACCATATATTTT. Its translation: CASSYRAGDSGNTIYF.

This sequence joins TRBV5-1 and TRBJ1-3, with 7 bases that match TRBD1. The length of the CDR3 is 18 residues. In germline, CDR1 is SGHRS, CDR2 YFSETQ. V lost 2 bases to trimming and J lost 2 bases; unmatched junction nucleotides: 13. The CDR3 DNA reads TGCGCCAGCAGCTTCTCCCCGTCCGACAGGGTACCTGGAAACACCATATATTTT. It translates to CASSFSPSDRVPGNTIYF.